Below are 14 T cell receptor beta chains sequenced from a single sample in a study of blood T cells in healthy people across ages. PCR was performed a second time for roughly 7 to 11 cycles using a sample-barcoded 5' primer and a J-beta primer mix. TCRdb recomputed calls from the 5' RACE reads with MiXCR, one row per CDR3 protein. The sample shows 600,000 to 850,000 distinct CDR3 sequences, 20% to 25% of them seen only once. These same records also appear under a second study, on T cells of mothers and their children.

Specimen: blood. These receptors were taken from a boy aged 5-17 years in good health.

The CDR3 region is CSVEEAGGGNEQFF. The DNA for the CDR3 is TGCAGCGTTGAAGAAGCGGGAGGAGGCAATGAGCAGTTCTTC. This chain joins TRBV29-1 and TRBJ2-5, with 9 positions matching TRBD2. The better agreement between TRBJ2-1 and the DNA end casts doubt on the J call. From germline, CDR1 is SQVTM and CDR2 ANQGSEA. This CDR3 has 14 residues.

This clonotype occurred a few times. The chain links TRBV11-2 to TRBJ2-1; TRBD2 matches 7 bases. CDR3 length equals 15 residues. Germline CDR1 and CDR2: SGHAT and FQNNGV. J gave up 5 bases and V 3 bases, and 7 bases lay outside the gene matches. The CDR3 reads CASSFGGRGNNEQFF. The DNA of the CDR3 is TGTGCCAGCAGCTTTGGCGGGAGAGGAAACAATGAGCAGTTCTTC.

This clonotype has just a few counts. The rearrangement links TRBV4-2 to TRBJ2-5, with D unresolved. The J call may not be correct, given that the DNA end is closer to TRBJ2-1. Germline V gene data show CDR1 as LGHNA and CDR2 as YNFKEQ. The CDR3 has 15 residues. The CDR3 region has the DNA TGTGCCAGCAGCCAAGATCCGACCCCTCTCAATGAGCAGTTCTTC. It codes for CASSQDPTPLNEQFF.

This chain connects TRBV7-9 to TRBJ1-2; possibly TRBD1 for D (5 bases). This CDR3 has 15 residues. V dropped 1 base and J dropped 5 bases, with 14 bases sitting between them. Germline-derived CDR1 and CDR2 are SEHNR and FQNEAQ (reference sequence). This chain's CDR3 is CASSLVAAGPYGYTF. The CDR3 DNA sequence: TGTGCCAGCAGCTTAGTGGCAGCAGGGCCATATGGCTACACCTTC.

This clonotype was seen a handful of times. The chain couples TRBV29-1 to TRBJ2-1, with 10 bases lining up with TRBD2. This CDR3 contains 14 residues. J gave up 7 bases and V 3 bases, and 6 bases lay outside the gene matches. Germline V CDR1 and CDR2: SQVTM, ANQGSEA. The DNA for the CDR3 is TGCAGCGTTGACCCTAGCGGGAGCGAGAATGAGCAGTTCTTC. Translating gives CSVDPSGSENEQFF.

There are a few counts of this clonotype. The gene calls are TRBV5-1 and TRBJ2-7; 8 bases align to TRBD1. The V segment lost 7 bases and the J segment 3 bases; nucleotides outside the gene matches: 6. This CDR3 region has 13 residues. Germline V gene sequence: CDR1 SGHRS, CDR2 YFSETQ. The DNA for the CDR3 is TGCGCCAGCGGACAGGGAGTAGTCTACGAGCAGTACTTC. Amino acid sequence: CASGQGVVYEQYF.

The CDR3 coding sequence is TGTGCCAGCAGTTACTCGAACCTAGCGGGAGGAGTGCAGTACTTC. Translated, it gives CASSYSNLAGGVQYF. The chain has TRBV6-5 and TRBJ2-1; 11 nucleotides match TRBD2. The DNA matches TRBJ2-7 better at its end, which makes the J call doubtful. The CDR3 is 15 residues long. CDR1 is MNHEY and CDR2 is SVGAGI in the germline V gene.

V and J are TRBV5-1 and TRBJ2-2; TRBD1 matches 9 bases. After removal of 3 bases from V and 2 bases from J, the junction contained 5 bases not matched to a gene. Germline CDR1 is SGHRS and CDR2 is YFSETQ. This CDR3 spans 16 amino acids. CDR3 nucleotides: TGCGCCAGCAGCTCCCGGGACAGGGCAAACACCGGGGAGCTGTTTTTT. This codes for CASSSRDRANTGELFF.

The chain combines TRBV7-9 with TRBJ2-3; D is unresolved. CDR3 length equals 13 residues. V was trimmed by 2 bases and J by 6 bases, leaving 9 bases between them. From germline, CDR1 is SEHNR and CDR2 FQNEAQ (reference sequence). CDR3 DNA: TGTGCCAGCAGCTTACCCTCGTATGATACGCAGTATTTT. Translating it yields CASSLPSYDTQYF.

The genes are TRBV21-1 and TRBJ2-5; the table's D call, TRBD2, was not checked against the DNA. TRBV21-1 is given as a pseudogene. The CDR3 covers 13 residues. CDR3 DNA: TGTGCCAGCAGCAAAGGGGAGATGAAGACCCAGTACTTC. This encodes CASSKGEMKTQYF.

The chain carries TRBV28 and TRBJ1-2, with D possibly being TRBD1 (5 bases). V was shortened by 5 bases and J by 5 bases, with 21 bases between the two germline ends. The CDR3 consists of 16 residues. The germline V gene has CDR1 MDHEN and CDR2 SYDVKM. The CDR3 region is CASSPTGTLRLYGYTF. As DNA, the CDR3 is TGTGCCAGCAGTCCTACAGGTACCCTTCGCCTATATGGCTACACCTTC.

This clonotype was seen repeatedly, ten times or more. The V gene is TRBV29-1, the J gene TRBJ2-1; weak D call: TRBD2 (6 bases). Between the trimmed V and J ends, which lost 4 bases and 7 bases, there was a span of 17 bases. CDR1 is SQVTM and CDR2 is ANQGSEA in the germline V gene. This CDR3 comprises 14 residues. CDR3 in DNA: TGCAGCGTTGCGAAAGAGCGGGTTTTTAATGAGCAGTTCTTC. It yields the protein CSVAKERVFNEQFF.

The chain is built from TRBV4-1 and TRBJ2-5, with TRBD2 matching over 12 bases. The J call may be mistaken, given a closer DNA end match to TRBJ2-1. CDR3 length: 16 amino acids. The germline V gene encodes CDR1 MGHRA and CDR2 YSYEKL. CDR3 nucleotide sequence: TGCGCCAGCAGCCGGAGACTAGCGGGAGCCAGCAATGAGCAGTTCTTC. Encoded protein: CASSRRLAGASNEQFF.

CDR3 DNA: TGTGCCAGCAGTGGGCAGGGGGTCAACTATGGCTACACCTTC. This translates into CASSGQGVNYGYTF. V usage is TRBV6-5 and J usage is TRBJ1-2, with 7 bases that match TRBD1. CDR1 is MNHEY, CDR2 SVGAGI, per germline. Losses at the gene ends were 5 bases for V and 2 bases for J; bases not matched to a gene: 5. The CDR3 totals 14 residues.